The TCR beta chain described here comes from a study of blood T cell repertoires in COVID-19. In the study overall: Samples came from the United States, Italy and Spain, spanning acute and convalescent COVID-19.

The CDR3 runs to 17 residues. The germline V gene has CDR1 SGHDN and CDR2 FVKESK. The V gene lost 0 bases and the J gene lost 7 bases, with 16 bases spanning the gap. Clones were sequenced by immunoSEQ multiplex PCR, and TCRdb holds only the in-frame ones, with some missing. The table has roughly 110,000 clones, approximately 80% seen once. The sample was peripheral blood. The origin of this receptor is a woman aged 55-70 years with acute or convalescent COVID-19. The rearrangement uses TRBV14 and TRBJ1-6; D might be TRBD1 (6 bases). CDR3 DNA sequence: TGTGCCAGCAGCCAAGATCTGATTGGAGACAGGAATTCACCCCTCCACTTT. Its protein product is CASSQDLIGDRNSPLHF.